The 13 T cell receptor beta chains presented below share a single source sample, sequenced in a study of shared clonotypes between healthy human individuals. The table came from immunoSEQ multiplex PCR; TCRdb's copy has only in-frame clones and leaves some out. Here the sample spans about 990,000 clones, about four fifths being singletons. The sequencing input was memory CD4+ T cells from PBMCs. Subset reported: CD45RA-negative fraction. The source is a man between 18 and 35 years old in good health. Some clones in this sample may be carry-over from other donors' samples.

The chain combines TRBV29-1 with TRBJ2-4; 7 bases match TRBD1. The CDR3 is 15 residues long. Germline assignment: CDR1 SQVTM and CDR2 ANQGSEA. Trimming at V came to 7 bases and at J to 5 bases, leaving 14 bases not matched to a gene. CDR3 sequence: CSAQRPGGGQNIQYF. The DNA for the CDR3 is TGCAGCGCCCAGAGGCCAGGGGGTGGCCAAAACATTCAGTACTTC.

Notes on this clone: The same CDR3 can be traced to other DNA sequences in this sample. The chain is built from TRBV2 and TRBJ2-7; D is unresolved. The CDR3 covers 10 residues. Germline values: CDR1 SNHLY, CDR2 FYNNEI. The V end was cut by 8 bases, the J end by 6 bases, with 8 bases between. This CDR3 reads CASRLGEQYF. The CDR3 region has the DNA TGTGCCAGCCGGCTGGGCGAGCAGTACTTC.

This rearrangement joins TRBV6-4 to TRBJ2-2, with D maybe TRBD2 (6 bases). V was trimmed by 0 bases and J by 1 base, leaving 6 bases between them. Germline CDR1 reads MRHNA; CDR2 reads SNTAGT. This CDR3 spans 15 amino acids. This chain's CDR3 is CASSDSRENTGELFF. The CDR3 DNA reads TGTGCCAGCAGTGACTCGCGGGAGAACACCGGGGAGCTGTTTTTT.

V and J are TRBV28 and TRBJ2-7; weak D call: TRBD1 (5 bases). The V and J ends lost 8 bases and 3 bases respectively, with 11 bases between them. Germline V lookup: CDR1 MDHEN, CDR2 SYDVKM. This CDR3 is 12 amino acids long. CDR3 sequence: CASYTTGYEQYF. The CDR3 coding sequence is TGTGCCAGCTACACCACAGGCTACGAGCAGTACTTC. Using reference TRBV28 and TRBJ2-7 for the parts outside the CDR3, the full variable domain is DVKVTQSSRYLVKRTGEKVFLECVQDMDHENMFWYRQDPGLGLRLIYFSYDVKMKEKGDIPEGYSVSREKKERFSLILESASTNQTSMYLCASYTTGYEQYFGPGTRLTVT.

This clone was seen once. This chain joins TRBV4-1 and TRBJ1-4; weak D call: TRBD1 (5 bases). The CDR3 length is 15 residues. V lost 2 bases to trimming and J lost 8 bases, with 15 bases between them. The V gene's germline CDR1 is MGHRA and CDR2 YSYEKL. The CDR3 region has the DNA TGCGCCAGCAGCCAACGAGCGTCCCGGGGGGAAAAACTGTTTTTT. Protein: CASSQRASRGEKLFF.

The gene calls are TRBV10-1 and TRBJ2-2, with D maybe TRBD2 (5 bases). The V end lost 4 bases, the J end lost 1 base, and 7 bases lay between the germline ends. The CDR3 length is 14 residues. Germline V CDR1 and CDR2: WNHNN, SYGVQD (reference sequence). As DNA, the CDR3 is TGCGCCAGCAGTGGTCGGGAGAACACCGGGGAGCTGTTTTTT. It specifies CASSGRENTGELFF.

The chain carries TRBV7-3 and TRBJ2-3, with 9 positions matching TRBD2. CDR1 is SGHTA and CDR2 is FQGTGA in the germline V gene. There are 17 residues in the CDR3. V lost 1 base and J lost 3; bases outside the gene matches: 8. The CDR3 DNA reads TGTGCCAGCAGCTTAATCTCAGCGGGAGGTGGTACAGATACGCAGTATTTT. It encodes CASSLISAGGGTDTQYF.

The V gene is TRBV4-3, the J gene TRBJ1-1; D gene unclear. The CDR3 sequence is 14 residues long. Trimming pared 0 bases from V and 1 base from J, leaving 6 bases between. Germline V gene data show CDR1 as LGHNA and CDR2 as YSLEER. In DNA, the CDR3 is TGCGCCAGCAGCCAAGAGGGCAGGAACACTGAAGCTTTCTTT. Its translation is CASSQEGRNTEAFF.

The V call is TRBV5-4, the J call TRBJ1-3, with TRBD1 as a possible D gene (5 bases). The CDR3 totals 14 residues. With 4 bases removed from V and 4 bases from J, the gap between germline ends came to 12 bases. CDR1 is SGHNT and CDR2 is YYREEE in the germline V gene (reference sequence). CDR3 bases: TGTGCCAGCAGCAGAACAGGTGCCGGAAACACCATATATTTT. It translates to CASSRTGAGNTIYF.

This chain links TRBV27 with TRBJ1-1; D uncertain. The CDR3 consists of 14 residues. V lost 0 bases and J lost 7, with 12 bases in between. Germline values: CDR1 MNHEY, CDR2 SMNVEV (reference sequence). Here the CDR3 reads CASSLSTSPHEAFF. In DNA form, the CDR3 reads TGTGCCAGCAGTTTATCGACCTCTCCTCATGAAGCTTTCTTT.

The rearrangement uses TRBV6-5 and TRBJ2-1, with TRBD2 matching 9 bases. J gave up 4 bases and V 0 bases, and 4 bases lay outside the gene matches. CDR1 is MNHEY and CDR2 is SVGAGI in the germline V gene. The CDR3 consists of 16 residues. In nucleotides, the CDR3 is TGTGCCAGCAGTTACTCTCCTAGCGGGACTTACAATGAGCAGTTCTTC. Its protein is CASSYSPSGTYNEQFF.

The V and J genes are TRBV6-1 and TRBJ2-3; D perhaps matches TRBD1 (6 bases). Trimming left V 4 bases short and J 6 bases short, with 8 bases between. The CDR3 covers 12 residues. In germline, CDR1 is MNHNS, CDR2 SASEGT. CDR3 in amino acids: CASSVTGDTQYF. The CDR3 DNA sequence: TGTGCCAGCAGTGTAACAGGGGATACGCAGTATTTT.

The chain links TRBV6-5 to TRBJ2-7; TRBD1 aligns across 7 bases. Germline V gene lookup returns CDR1 MNHEY and CDR2 SVGAGI. After removal of 4 bases from V and 1 base from J, the junction contained 10 bases not matched to a gene. The CDR3 is 16 residues long. The CDR3 loop is CASSSKDRYNSYEQYF. The CDR3 bases are TGTGCCAGCAGTTCCAAGGACAGGTATAATTCCTACGAGCAGTACTTC.